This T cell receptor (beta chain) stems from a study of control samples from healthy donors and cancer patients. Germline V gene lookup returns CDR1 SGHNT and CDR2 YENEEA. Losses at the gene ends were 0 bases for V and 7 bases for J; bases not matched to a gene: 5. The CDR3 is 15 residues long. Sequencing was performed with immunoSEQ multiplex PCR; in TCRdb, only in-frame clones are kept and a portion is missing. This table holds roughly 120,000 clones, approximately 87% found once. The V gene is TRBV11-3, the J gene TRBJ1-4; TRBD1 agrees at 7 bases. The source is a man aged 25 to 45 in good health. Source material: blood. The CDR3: CASSLDAAGGEKLFF. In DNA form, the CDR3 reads TGTGCCAGCAGCTTAGATGCGGCAGGGGGTGAAAAACTGTTTTTT.